These 24 T cell receptor beta chains came from one sample sequenced in a study of CD8 T cells in ankylosing spondylitis. Each CDR3 protein gets one entry after TCRdb re-called the 5' RACE reads with MiXCR. The table shows about 420,000 distinct CDR3 sequences, with about a fifth occurring only once. Whole-study results and caveats: Made up of eight or nine highly homologous variants, a TCR beta motif appeared characteristic of ankylosing spondylitis blood.

These TCRs are of unknown antigen specificity. Sample: blood, either unsorted or a sorted T cell fraction (not recorded which). These receptors originate from a male donor with ankylosing spondylitis.

The V gene is TRBV5-5, the J gene TRBJ1-5; possibly TRBD1 for D (6 bases). The V gene lost 2 bases and the J gene lost 1 base, with 10 bases spanning the gap. Germline V gene sequence: CDR1 SGHKS, CDR2 YYEKEE (reference sequence). This CDR3 contains 15 residues. CDR3: CASSFAGASNQPQHF. In nucleotides, the CDR3 is TGTGCCAGCAGCTTCGCGGGGGCGAGCAATCAGCCCCAGCATTTT.

The genes are TRBV28 and TRBJ2-2, with no clear D. Germline V gives CDR1 MDHEN, CDR2 SYDVKM. The CDR3 extends over 11 amino acids. Trimming took off 9 bases at V and 7 bases at J, with 9 bases between the two ends. This chain's CDR3 is CASKEGGELFF. Written as DNA, the CDR3 is TGTGCCAGTAAAGAAGGCGGGGAGCTGTTTTTT.

This clonotype was counted once. Just one base apart from a much larger clone, this may be a read error. This chain joins TRBV20-1 and TRBJ2-2; D assignment may be TRBD1 or TRBD2 (6 bases each). Germline-derived CDR1 and CDR2 are DFQATT and SNEGSKA (reference sequence). This CDR3 has 16 amino acids. V gave up 6 bases and J gave up 4 bases, with 21 bases separating them. CDR3 DNA: TGCAGTGCACGGCCTGCTTGCGGAGGGGGCACCGGGGAGCTGTTTTTT. It codes for CSARPACGGGTGELFF.

This chain joins TRBV12-3 or TRBV12-4 and TRBJ2-1, with 9 bases fitting TRBD2. This CDR3 is 16 amino acids long. The trim removed 6 bases at V and 1 base at J, leaving 7 bases unmatched. DNA of the CDR3: TGTGCCAGCAGATACATTAGCGGGAGTTCCTACAATGAGCAGTTCTTC. Protein product: CASRYISGSSYNEQFF.

At least ten counts were recorded for this clonotype. This chain connects TRBV7-9 to TRBJ2-5; the D call may be TRBD1 or TRBD2 (5 bases each). The V gene lost 3 bases and the J gene lost 5 bases, with 13 bases spanning the gap. The germline V gene encodes CDR1 SEHNR and CDR2 FQNEAQ (reference sequence). The CDR3 is 14 amino acids. CDR3: CASSFTRGAETQYF. CDR3 DNA: TGTGCCAGCAGCTTCACCCGGGGCGCGGAGACCCAGTACTTC.

In its sample, this clonotype was seen a few times. The chain is built from TRBV5-1 and TRBJ2-2; the D gene is possibly TRBD1 (5 bases). Looked up from germline, CDR1 is SGHRS and CDR2 is YFSETQ. V dropped 0 bases and J dropped 7 bases, with 10 bases sitting between them. CDR3 length: 14 amino acids. CDR3 nucleotides: TGCGCCAGCAGCTTGGGGACATACAGCGGGGAGCTGTTTTTT. Translated: CASSLGTYSGELFF. Looking up the rest from reference TRBV5-1 and TRBJ2-2 gives the full variable domain: KAGVTQTPRYLIKTRGQQVTLSCSPISGHRSVSWYQQTPGQGLQFLFEYFSETQRNKGNFPGRFSGRQFSNSRSEMNVSTLELGDSALYLCASSLGTYSGELFFGEGSRLTVL.

In the case of this clonotype: Sequence at one end of the junction differs from germline and may be a read error. V gene TRBV7-7 combines with J gene TRBJ2-2; unclear D gene. Per the germline V gene, CDR1 is SSHAT and CDR2 is FNYEAQ (reference sequence). The CDR3 extends over 13 amino acids. CDR3 DNA: TGTGCTAGCAGCCAGACCAGAGGCGGGGAGCTGTTTTTT. Its translation is CASSQTRGGELFF.

This clonotype was counted between two and nine times. The CDR3 loop is CSATSGRVGFYEQYF. The CDR3 region has the DNA TGCAGTGCTACTAGCGGGAGGGTGGGCTTCTACGAGCAGTACTTC. The V and J genes are TRBV20-1 and TRBJ2-7; 12 nucleotides align to TRBD2. CDR1 is DFQATT, CDR2 SNEGSKA, per germline (reference sequence). CDR3 length equals 15 residues. V lost 4 bases to trimming and J lost 3 bases; unmatched junction nucleotides: 7.

This chain joins TRBV7-9 and TRBJ2-3, with no clear D. Trimming stripped 5 bases from V and 7 bases from J, with 13 bases between. The V gene's germline CDR1 is SEHNR and CDR2 FQNEAQ (reference sequence). This CDR3 has 13 residues. DNA for the CDR3: TGTGCCAGCAGCCTTGGACCGCCCAATACGCAGTATTTT. This gives the protein CASSLGPPNTQYF.

This clonotype has more than one count but fewer than ten. This rearrangement joins TRBV6-2 or TRBV6-3 to TRBJ1-5; D is possibly TRBD1 (5 bases). Trimming shortened V by 5 bases and J by 3 bases, and 8 bases separated the two germline ends. This CDR3 has 13 residues. The germline V gene has CDR1 MNHEY and CDR2 SVGEGT. The CDR3 reads CASSRDLNQPQHF. CDR3 DNA: TGTGCCAGCAGTCGGGACCTCAATCAGCCCCAGCATTTT.

The chain is built from TRBV30 and TRBJ2-7; a possible D gene is TRBD1 (6 bases). This CDR3 has 14 amino acids. Germline-derived CDR1 and CDR2 are GTSNPN and SVGIG (reference sequence). V shed 3 bases and J shed 3 bases, with 15 bases lying between them. The CDR3 spells CAWSVTGTLYEQYF. In DNA form, the CDR3 reads TGTGCCTGGAGCGTAACCGGGACACTCTACGAGCAGTACTTC. The variable domain in full, with the rest retrieved from reference TRBV30 and TRBJ2-7, is SQTIHQWPATLVQPVGSPLSLECTVEGTSNPNLYWYRQAAGRGLQLLFYSVGIGQISSEVPQNLSASRPQDRQFILSSKKLLLSDSGFYLCAWSVTGTLYEQYFGPGTRLTVT.

The chain carries TRBV5-1 and TRBJ2-3; TRBD2 is a possible D gene (5 bases). V lost 6 bases to trimming and J lost 2 bases, with 13 bases between them. The germline gives CDR1 SGHRS, CDR2 YFSETQ. This CDR3 contains 14 residues. The CDR3 spells CASNREGFTDTQYF. The CDR3, as DNA: TGCGCCAGCAATCGAGAGGGCTTCACAGATACGCAGTATTTT.

This chain joins TRBV18 and TRBJ2-5; D gene unclear. V lost 2 bases, J lost 2 bases, and 9 bases lay in between. The germline gives CDR1 KGHSH, CDR2 LQKENI. CDR3 size: 14 residues. CDR3 sequence: CASSPVSLQETQYF. The CDR3 DNA reads TGTGCCAGCTCACCAGTTTCACTACAAGAGACCCAGTACTTC.

This clonotype was detected a few times. The chain employs TRBV5-6 and TRBJ1-5; 7 bases line up with TRBD1. V shed 3 bases and J 0 bases; nucleotides not matched to a gene: 9. The germline CDR1 and CDR2 sequences are SGHDT and YYEEEE. The CDR3 is 17 residues long. The CDR3 DNA reads TGTGCCAGCAGCTCGACAGGGATGAGATCTAGCAATCAGCCCCAGCATTTT. It codes for CASSSTGMRSSNQPQHF. The whole variable domain, remainder taken from reference TRBV5-6 and TRBJ1-5, is DAGVTQSPTHLIKTRGQQVTLRCSPKSGHDTVSWYQQALGQGPQFIFQYYEEEERQRGNFPDRFSGHQFPNYSSELNVNALLLGDSALYLCASSSTGMRSSNQPQHFGDGTRLSIL.

The chain links TRBV5-5 to TRBJ1-6, with 9 bases that match TRBD1. V lost 4 bases, J lost 9 bases, and 5 bases stayed unmatched. The CDR3 length is 14 residues. Germline CDR1 SGHKS, CDR2 YYEKEE (reference sequence). This CDR3 is CASSRTGDISPLHF. The CDR3 DNA is TGTGCCAGCAGCCGGACAGGGGATATTTCACCCCTCCACTTT.

The CDR3 loop reads CASSLDVRDEQFF. The CDR3 nucleotides read TGTGCCAGCAGCTTGGACGTGCGGGATGAGCAGTTCTTC. This chain links TRBV5-5 with TRBJ2-1; tentatively, D is TRBD2 (5 bases). The CDR3 sequence is 13 residues long. The V end lost 0 bases, the J end lost 8 bases, and 9 bases lay between the germline ends. Germline V CDR1 and CDR2: SGHKS, YYEKEE (reference sequence).

This clonotype was detected a few times. This chain uses TRBV3-1 with TRBJ2-3, with 9 bases identical to TRBD2. Germline CDR1 and CDR2: LGHDT and YNNKEL (reference sequence). Unmatched junction bases numbered 7, after V lost 0 bases and J lost 0 bases. The CDR3 runs to 18 residues. The CDR3 coding sequence is TGTGCCAGCAGCCAAGAACCGGGACTAGCAGTTAGCACAGATACGCAGTATTTT. It specifies CASSQEPGLAVSTDTQYF.

The rearrangement links TRBV28 to TRBJ1-4; no reliable D call. Germline CDR1 and CDR2: MDHEN and SYDVKM. The CDR3 extends over 15 amino acids. Trimming removed 4 bases at V and 8 bases at J, with 17 bases between. Written as DNA, the CDR3 is TGTGCCAGCAGTTCGCCTCGGGCCTCCCCCGAAAAACTGTTTTTT. This codes for CASSSPRASPEKLFF. The variable domain in full, with the rest retrieved from reference TRBV28 and TRBJ1-4, is DVKVTQSSRYLVKRTGEKVFLECVQDMDHENMFWYRQDPGLGLRLIYFSYDVKMKEKGDIPEGYSVSREKKERFSLILESASTNQTSMYLCASSSPRASPEKLFFGSGTQLSVL.

This chain links TRBV29-1 with TRBJ2-7; 9 bases align to TRBD1. The germline gives CDR1 SQVTM, CDR2 ANQGSEA. With V trimmed by 4 bases and J by 2 bases, 6 bases remained unmatched. The CDR3 is 14 amino acids. CDR3 sequence reads: CSVVPGQGTYEQYF. Written as DNA, the CDR3 is TGCAGCGTTGTACCGGGACAGGGTACCTACGAGCAGTACTTC.

This clonotype was seen repeatedly, ten times or more. The CDR3 here is CATSDLRGGYQETQYF. The CDR3 nucleotides are TGTGCCACCAGTGATTTGAGAGGGGGCTACCAAGAGACCCAGTACTTC. The chain has TRBV24-1 and TRBJ2-5; 7 positions match TRBD1. The CDR3 has 16 amino acids. Germline CDR1 and CDR2: KGHDR and SFDVKD. The V segment lost 0 bases and the J segment 0 bases; nucleotides outside the gene matches: 3.

This clonotype showed up just a few times. The V call is TRBV9, the J call TRBJ2-7, with D uncertain. The V gene lost 0 bases and the J gene lost 0 bases, with 10 bases spanning the gap. The CDR3 is made up of 15 amino acids. Germline V gives CDR1 SGDLS, CDR2 YYNGEE. The CDR3 reads CASSVAEFSSYEQYF. The CDR3 coding sequence is TGTGCCAGCAGCGTAGCAGAGTTCAGCTCCTACGAGCAGTACTTC. Full variable domain (rest looked up from reference TRBV9 and TRBJ2-7): DSGVTQTPKHLITATGQRVTLRCSPRSGDLSVYWYQQSLDQGLQFLIQYYNGEERAKGNILERFSAQQFPDLHSELNLSSLELGDSALYFCASSVAEFSSYEQYFGPGTRLTVT.

The V and J genes are TRBV6-5 and TRBJ2-3; 10 bases agree with TRBD1. There are 16 residues in the CDR3. Per germline, CDR1 MNHEY and CDR2 SVGAGI. Unmatched junction bases numbered 3, after V lost 0 bases and J lost 3 bases. In DNA, the CDR3 is TGTGCCAGCAGTTACTCCGGGGGACAGGGGACAGATACGCAGTATTTT. Translating gives CASSYSGGQGTDTQYF.

This clonotype was counted between two and nine times. This rearrangement joins TRBV10-3 to TRBJ2-1; the match to TRBD2 covers 7 bases. The J segment lost 6 bases and the V segment lost 6 bases, leaving 11 bases of the junction unmatched. This CDR3 has 15 residues. CDR1 and CDR2 (germline): ENHRY, SYGVKD. The CDR3 loop is CAIRTGGAGTNEQFF. The CDR3 nucleotides are TGTGCCATCAGGACCGGAGGAGCGGGGACCAATGAGCAGTTCTTC.

The J gene is TRBJ1-1, the V gene TRBV12-3 or TRBV12-4; D not certain. Trimming removed 7 bases from V and 0 bases from J, with 12 bases in between. The CDR3 has 14 residues. In DNA, the CDR3 is TGTGCCAGCACAATTAGGCGGATGAACACTGAAGCTTTCTTT. It codes for CASTIRRMNTEAFF.